These 16 T cell receptor beta chains originate from one sample sequenced in a study of long-term antiretroviral therapy in people with HIV. Running of the v3.0 immunoSEQ assay took place at survey level. Here immunoSEQ multiplex PCR was the method, and the copy in TCRdb shows in-frame clones only, minus some. This table holds 30,000 to 35,000 clones, about 70% found once. The material sequenced was unsorted PBMCs, taken 3 years after starting antiretroviral therapy. All receptors come from a man aged 50 or older with HIV.

The chain is built from TRBV9 and TRBJ1-2, with 7 positions matching TRBD1. This CDR3 is built from 12 residues. Germline V lookup: CDR1 SGDLS, CDR2 YYNGEE. The V and J ends lost 8 bases and 3 bases, in that order; junction bases with no gene match: 4. CDR3 region: CARPGGHYGYTF. As DNA, the CDR3 is TGTGCCAGGCCAGGGGGGCACTATGGCTACACCTTC.

The sample holds a few counts of this clone. V and J are TRBV6-5 and TRBJ1-4; 8 nucleotides line up with TRBD1. From germline, CDR1 is MNHEY and CDR2 SVGAGI. This CDR3 is 14 amino acids long. V lost 7 bases, J lost 7 bases, and 8 bases stayed unmatched. The CDR3 region is CASKGGTGGEKLFF. The CDR3 coding sequence is TGTGCCAGCAAAGGAGGGACAGGAGGTGAAAAACTGTTTTTT.

This chain links TRBV6-6 with TRBJ1-2, with D hard to call. The CDR3 consists of 14 residues. With 7 bases removed from V and 8 bases from J, the gap between germline ends came to 20 bases. The germline V gene has CDR1 MNHNY and CDR2 SVGAGI (reference sequence). Here the CDR3 reads CASTTDGRVSGYTF. CDR3 nucleotides: TGTGCCAGCACCACCGACGGGAGGGTGTCCGGCTACACCTTC.

This sequence joins TRBV28 and TRBJ1-1; D uncertain. This CDR3 has 13 amino acids. From germline, CDR1 is MDHEN and CDR2 SYDVKM. V was shortened by 3 bases and J by 1 base, with 6 bases between the two germline ends. CDR3 DNA sequence: TGTGCCAGCAGTTTGGGCCCGAACACTGAAGCTTTCTTT. Its protein product is CASSLGPNTEAFF.

This clone was picked up a small number of times. The chain has TRBV7-3 and TRBJ2-7; the match to TRBD1 covers 9 bases. J gave up 4 bases and V 5 bases, and 3 bases lay outside the gene matches. In germline, CDR1 is SGHTA, CDR2 FQGTGA. This CDR3 region has 13 residues. CDR3 sequence (DNA): TGTGCCAGCAGCCCCGGACAGGGGTACGAGCAGTACTTC. Translating it yields CASSPGQGYEQYF.

This clone was recorded only once. The V and J genes are TRBV9 and TRBJ1-3, with TRBD1 matching over 9 bases. Germline-derived CDR1 and CDR2 are SGDLS and YYNGEE. The junction had 4 bases not matched to a gene; V was cut back by 4 bases and J by 8 bases. The CDR3 has 13 residues. CDR3 protein: CASSSQGADTIYF. The CDR3 region has the DNA TGTGCCAGCAGCTCACAGGGGGCGGACACCATATATTTT. Drawing the rest from reference TRBV9 and TRBJ1-3, the complete variable domain is DSGVTQTPKHLITATGQRVTLRCSPRSGDLSVYWYQQSLDQGLQFLIQYYNGEERAKGNILERFSAQQFPDLHSELNLSSLELGDSALYFCASSSQGADTIYFGEGSWLTVV.

The chain has TRBV5-1 and TRBJ2-1; 8 nucleotides agree with TRBD1. Per germline, CDR1 SGHRS and CDR2 YFSETQ. The CDR3 spans 14 residues. Trimming removed 4 bases from V and 8 bases from J; junction bases left unmatched: 8. CDR3 sequence: CASSPRTGNDEQFF. The CDR3 DNA reads as TGCGCCAGCAGCCCGAGGACAGGGAACGATGAGCAGTTCTTC.

In this sample, this clone turned up a few times. The genes are TRBV4-3 and TRBJ1-4; D is ambiguous. The CDR3 spans 17 residues. The germline gives CDR1 LGHNA, CDR2 YSLEER. The V end lost 3 bases, the J end lost 7 bases, and 21 bases lay between the germline ends. The CDR3 sequence is CASSQDRLIGQPEKLFF. The CDR3 nucleotides read TGCGCCAGCAGCCAGGACCGGTTGATAGGGCAGCCTGAAAAACTGTTTTTT.

The chain is built from TRBV2 and TRBJ1-5, with a possible D match to TRBD1 (6 bases). V lost 3 bases and J lost 5, with 11 bases in between. Germline V gene sequence: CDR1 SNHLY, CDR2 FYNNEI. This CDR3 contains 14 residues. The CDR3 nucleotides are TGTGCCAGCAGTGATCAGGGGACGGATCAGCCCCAGCATTTT. This sequence encodes CASSDQGTDQPQHF.

The genes are TRBV2 and TRBJ1-5; perhaps TRBD1 as D (6 bases). The V gene's germline CDR1 is SNHLY and CDR2 FYNNEI. Deletions cut 8 bases from V and 3 bases from J, with 14 bases between. CDR3 length: 14 amino acids. The CDR3 spells CASSPNRDNQPQHF. The CDR3 DNA follows: TGTGCCAGCTCCCCTAACAGGGACAATCAGCCCCAGCATTTT.

This chain links TRBV28 with TRBJ2-6; D not certain. The germline V and J ends were trimmed by 5 bases and 2 bases, with 10 bases remaining between them. Germline values: CDR1 MDHEN, CDR2 SYDVKM. This CDR3 has 15 residues. CDR3 coding DNA: TGTGCCAGCAGTACGCCCCGGCCTGGGGCCAACGTCCTGACTTTC. Protein: CASSTPRPGANVLTF.

V usage is TRBV5-1 and J usage is TRBJ2-2, with D maybe TRBD2 (7 bases). The V end lost 2 bases, the J end lost 7 bases, and 15 bases lay between the germline ends. Germline V CDR1 and CDR2: SGHRS, YFSETQ. The CDR3 consists of 15 residues. The CDR3 here is CASSFFAGASGELFF. CDR3 sequence (DNA): TGCGCCAGCAGCTTTTTCGCGGGGGCTAGCGGGGAGCTGTTTTTT.

This chain links TRBV5-4 with TRBJ1-3; D is uncertain. Trimming shortened V by 0 bases and J by 0 bases, and 10 bases separated the two germline ends. This CDR3 spans 16 amino acids. In germline, CDR1 is SGHNT, CDR2 YYREEE (reference sequence). CDR3 nucleotides: TGTGCCAGCAGCTTGGCCGGGGTGAGCTCTGGAAACACCATATATTTT. This sequence encodes CASSLAGVSSGNTIYF. The full variable domain, rest sourced from reference TRBV5-4 and TRBJ1-3, is ETGVTQSPTHLIKTRGQQVTLRCSSQSGHNTVSWYQQALGQGPQFIFQYYREEENGRGNFPPRFSGLQFPNYSSELNVNALELDDSALYLCASSLAGVSSGNTIYFGEGSWLTVV.

The rearrangement uses TRBV7-8 and TRBJ2-2; D may be TRBD2 (5 bases). The V end lost 6 bases, the J end lost 2 bases, and 13 bases lay between the germline ends. Germline V gives CDR1 SGHVS, CDR2 FQNEAQ. This CDR3 is built from 15 residues. The CDR3 spells CASRPSGSNTGELFF. The DNA of the CDR3 is TGTGCCAGCAGACCGAGCGGTTCCAACACCGGGGAGCTGTTTTTT.

The CDR3 region has the DNA TGTGCCAGCTCACCCGGACAGGGGTTAGAGACCCAGTACTTC. It encodes CASSPGQGLETQYF. J is TRBJ2-5 and V is TRBV18; 9 nucleotides match TRBD1. The germline V gene encodes CDR1 KGHSH and CDR2 LQKENI. V lost 3 bases to trimming and J lost 4 bases; unmatched junction nucleotides: 3. The CDR3 is made up of 14 amino acids.

This clone was seen more than once but under ten times. CDR3 sequence reads: CASSLYKGDGYTF. CDR3 nucleotides: TGTGCCAGCAGCTTGTATAAAGGGGACGGCTACACCTTC. The chain carries TRBV5-4 and TRBJ1-2, with D possibly matching TRBD1 (5 bases). The CDR3 has 13 amino acids. Germline CDR1 is SGHNT and CDR2 is YYREEE (reference sequence). V lost 1 base to trimming and J lost 8 bases, with 12 bases between them.